This TCR beta chain is from a study of blood T cell repertoires in COVID-19. At the level of the study: In each case, the material was cDNA or gDNA derived from T cells, B-cell-depleted T cells, or PBMCs.

Using immunoSEQ multiplex PCR, the repertoire was profiled, and TCRdb retains in-frame clones only, with some absent. The data contain around 260,000 clones, approximately 90% of them singletons. The source material was PBMCs or T cells enriched from blood (not recorded which). The sequence came from a woman aged 25-40 years who had recovered from COVID-19.

CDR3 in DNA: TGCGCCAGCAGCCCGTTCACAGGGGGCGATCAGCCCCAGCATTTT. Amino acid sequence: CASSPFTGGDQPQHF. This rearrangement joins TRBV5-1 to TRBJ1-5, with 9 bases aligning to TRBD1. The CDR3 has 15 amino acids. The junction had 7 bases not matched to a gene; V was cut back by 4 bases and J by 5 bases. Germline CDR1 SGHRS, CDR2 YFSETQ.